This TCR beta chain was retrieved from a study of spatial heterogeneity in lung cancer. The CDR3 runs 14 residues. Germline CDR1 is SGHDN and CDR2 is FVKESK. With 3 bases removed from V and 0 bases from J, the gap between germline ends came to 9 bases. The time point was: sample taken at primary tumor resection. Whole RNA came from tumor, nontumor lung or frozen PBMC and was sequenced without being sorted. TCRdb processed the 5' RACE reads anew with MiXCR; each CDR3 protein has one entry. Here the sample spans more than 10,000 distinct CDR3 sequences, 3.9% being singletons. On this clonotype itself: For a library built for alpha chains, this beta chain is a stray read; little rests on its size.

The chain has TRBV14 and TRBJ2-7, with a possible D match to TRBD2 (5 bases). The receptor's source is a male donor with early-stage non-small cell lung cancer. The sample in question was PBMCs, obtained at surgery. The CDR3 DNA is TGTGCCAGCAGCCAGCATCGGGACTCCTACGAGCAGTACTTC. This encodes CASSQHRDSYEQYF.